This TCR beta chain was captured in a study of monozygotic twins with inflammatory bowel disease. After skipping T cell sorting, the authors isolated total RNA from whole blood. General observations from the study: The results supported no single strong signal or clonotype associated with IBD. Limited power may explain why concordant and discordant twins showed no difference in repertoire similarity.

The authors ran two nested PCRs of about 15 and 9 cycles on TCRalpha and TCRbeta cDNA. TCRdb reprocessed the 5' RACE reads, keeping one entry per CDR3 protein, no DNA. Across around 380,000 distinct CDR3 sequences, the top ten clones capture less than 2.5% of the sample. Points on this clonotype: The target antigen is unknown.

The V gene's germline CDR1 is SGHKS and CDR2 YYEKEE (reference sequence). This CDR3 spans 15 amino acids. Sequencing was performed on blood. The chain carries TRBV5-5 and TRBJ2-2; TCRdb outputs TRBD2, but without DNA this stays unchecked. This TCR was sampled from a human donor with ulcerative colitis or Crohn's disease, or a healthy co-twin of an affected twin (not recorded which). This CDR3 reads CASSSGLENTGELFF.